This record covers a single T cell receptor (beta chain). This entry belongs to a study of blood T cell repertoires in COVID-19. In the study overall: The United States, Italy and Spain provided the acute and convalescent COVID-19 samples.

This table comes from immunoSEQ multiplex PCR, and its TCRdb copy is limited to in-frame clones, with some not included. The data contain about 59,000 clones, 65% to 90% of them singletons. CDR3 size: 15 residues. The V segment lost 6 bases and the J segment 6 bases; nucleotides outside the gene matches: 10. Germline values: CDR1 MNHEY, CDR2 SVGAGI. The sequence was obtained from a human donor in a cohort sampled during active COVID-19. Sequencing input: peripheral blood. The V and J genes are TRBV6-5 and TRBJ2-5, with 10 nucleotides matching TRBD1. The CDR3 sequence: CASRSGQGDVKTQYF. The DNA of the CDR3 is TGTGCCAGCAGATCCGGACAGGGGGACGTAAAGACCCAGTACTTC.